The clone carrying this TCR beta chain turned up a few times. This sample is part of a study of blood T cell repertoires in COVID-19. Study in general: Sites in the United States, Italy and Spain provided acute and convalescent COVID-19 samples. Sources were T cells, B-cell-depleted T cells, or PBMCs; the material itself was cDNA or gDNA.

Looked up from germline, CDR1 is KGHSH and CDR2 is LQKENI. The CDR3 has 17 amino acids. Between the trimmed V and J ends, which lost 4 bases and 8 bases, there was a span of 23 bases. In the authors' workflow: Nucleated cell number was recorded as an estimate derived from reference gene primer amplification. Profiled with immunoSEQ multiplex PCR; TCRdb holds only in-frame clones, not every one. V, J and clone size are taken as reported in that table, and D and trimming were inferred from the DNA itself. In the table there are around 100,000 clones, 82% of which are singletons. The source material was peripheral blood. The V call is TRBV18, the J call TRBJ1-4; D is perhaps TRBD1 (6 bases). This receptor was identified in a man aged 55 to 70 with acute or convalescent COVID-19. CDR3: CASSQRRHREDGEKLFF. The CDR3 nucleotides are TGTGCCAGCTCACAGCGTAGGCACAGGGAAGATGGAGAAAAACTGTTTTTT.